These T cell receptor beta chains were read from a single sample in a study of blood T cell repertoires in COVID-19. The table came from immunoSEQ multiplex PCR; TCRdb's copy has only in-frame clones and leaves some out. The sample includes approximately 310,000 clones, around nine tenths seen only once; the top ten take 1%. The sequenced sample consisted of peripheral blood. Source of these receptors: a man in his fifties with active or convalescent COVID-19. Both conserved end residues are part of each CDR3. D genes are given only for firm matches. Where a row states a size, it is once, few, many or the class of an expanded clone; other rows omit it.

clone_size,j_call,d_call,v_call,cdr3_nt,cdr3_aa
NA,TRBJ1-5,NA,TRBV9,TGTGCCAGCAGTAAAGGGGGGGTTTCCAATCAGCCCCAGCATTTT,CASSKGGVSNQPQHF
NA,TRBJ2-7,TRBD2,TRBV18,TGTGCCAGCTCACGGGTAGCGGGGGGCACCTCCTACGAGCAGTACTTC,CASSRVAGGTSYEQYF
NA,TRBJ2-7,TRBD2,TRBV13,TGTGCCAGCAGCGAATCGGGACTACAATACGAGCAGTACTTC,CASSESGLQYEQYF
NA,TRBJ2-7,TRBD2,TRBV27,TGTGCCAGCAGCTCACTAGCGGGAGGGCTAGGAGGCGAGCAGTACTTC,CASSSLAGGLGGEQYF
NA,TRBJ1-3,NA,TRBV29-1,TGCAGCGTTGATTGGGGGGAAAACACCATATATTTT,CSVDWGENTIYF
once,TRBJ1-2,NA,TRBV19,TGTGCCAGTAGTACGGACAGCCCTTCTATATATGGCTACACCTTC,CASSTDSPSIYGYTF
NA,TRBJ1-3,NA,TRBV5-5,TGTGCCAGCAGCTTAGGAGACTCTGGAAACACCATATATTTT,CASSLGDSGNTIYF
NA,TRBJ1-5,TRBD1,TRBV28,TGTGCCAGCAGTCCGGGACAGAGGGATCAGCCCCAGCATTTT,CASSPGQRDQPQHF
NA,TRBJ1-2,TRBD1,TRBV6-5,TGTGCCAGCAATGCGGGACAGGGGGTCAACTATGGCTACACCTTC,CASNAGQGVNYGYTF
NA,TRBJ2-5,NA,TRBV4-1,TGCGCCAGCAACCCGAACCGCGACATTAAAGAGACCCAGTACTTC,CASNPNRDIKETQYF
NA,TRBJ1-3,TRBD1,TRBV9,TGTGCCAGCAGCGTCGACAGGGGGAGTGGAAACACCATATATTTT,CASSVDRGSGNTIYF
NA,TRBJ1-1,NA,TRBV7-2,TGTGCCAGCACCCTCACTATCGGGTTGAACACTGAAGCTTTCTTT,CASTLTIGLNTEAFF
NA,TRBJ1-2,NA,TRBV6-6,TGTGCCAGCAGTCGAACCACAGGGAGTGGCTACACCTTC,CASSRTTGSGYTF
NA,TRBJ2-1,TRBD1,TRBV11-3,TGTGCCAGCAGCTACGGACAGGGGGGATCCTACAATGAGCAGTTCTTC,CASSYGQGGSYNEQFF
NA,TRBJ1-6,NA,TRBV7-3,TGTGCCAGCAGCTTAGGGAGGAATTCACCCCTCCACTTT,CASSLGRNSPLHF
many,TRBJ2-7,TRBD2,TRBV7-9,TGTGCCAGCAGCCAGCAGTCTAGCGGGAACTACGAGCAGTACTTC,CASSQQSSGNYEQYF
NA,TRBJ1-5,NA,TRBV3-1/TRBV3-2,TGTGCCAGCAGCCAAATCCCCTTTGGTTCACCCCCGGGCAATCAGCCCCAGCATTTT,CASSQIPFGSPPGNQPQHF
NA,TRBJ1-5,TRBD1,TRBV10-3,TGTGCCATCAGTACAGGGGACAAGCCCCAGCATTTT,CAISTGDKPQHF
NA,TRBJ2-3,NA,TRBV5-6,TGTGCCAGCAGCTTCGGCAGGGTGGCAGATACGCAGTATTTT,CASSFGRVADTQYF
NA,TRBJ1-2,NA,TRBV30,TGTGCCTGGAGTGCTATGGGTGTCGGAGCTAACTATGGCTACACCTTC,CAWSAMGVGANYGYTF
few,TRBJ1-5,NA,TRBV5-4,TGTGCCAGCAGCTTGGGAGAGGGACAGCCCCAGCATTTT,CASSLGEGQPQHF
NA,TRBJ1-4,NA,TRBV27,TGTGCCAGCAGCTCACCCTCCGGGGGATCCGAGGAAAAACTGTTTTTT,CASSSPSGGSEEKLFF
NA,TRBJ2-7,NA,TRBV13,TGTGCCAGCAGCTTAGGGGCCGGGTACGAGCAGTACTTC,CASSLGAGYEQYF
NA,TRBJ2-6,NA,TRBV5-1,TGCGCCAGCAGCTTGGGAGGAGGGGCCCGCTCTGGGGCCAACGTCCTGACTTTC,CASSLGGGARSGANVLTF
NA,TRBJ2-5,TRBD1,TRBV24-1,TGTGCCACCAGTGAGCCCGGGACAGGGAGGGAGACCCAGTACTTC,CATSEPGTGRETQYF
NA,TRBJ1-4,NA,TRBV19,TGTGCCAGTACCTCCCTCGGGGGAAGAGGCGAAAAACTGTTTTTT,CASTSLGGRGEKLFF
NA,TRBJ1-4,TRBD1,TRBV4-3,TGCGCCAGCAGTCCGTCGGCAGGGGGAAATGAAAAACTGTTTTTT,CASSPSAGGNEKLFF
NA,TRBJ2-7,TRBD1,TRBV27,TGTGCCAGCAGTTTACAGGGGGCGTACGAGCAGTACTTC,CASSLQGAYEQYF
NA,TRBJ2-7,TRBD2,TRBV4-2,TGTGCCAGCAGCCAAGTGGCTAGCGGGGGATACGAGCAGTACTTC,CASSQVASGGYEQYF
NA,TRBJ2-3,TRBD2,TRBV5-8,TGTGCCAGCAGCGCCGGACGAGGGGAGGGCTACCTCACAGATACGCAGTATTTT,CASSAGRGEGYLTDTQYF
NA,TRBJ1-1,TRBD1,TRBV25-1,TGTGCCAGCAGGGGGGGACAGTTAGGAAACACTGAAGCTTTCTTT,CASRGGQLGNTEAFF
NA,TRBJ1-2,TRBD1,TRBV10-3,TGTGCCATCAGTGAGAAGACAGGGTCGGGGGGCTACACCTTC,CAISEKTGSGGYTF
NA,TRBJ2-3,TRBD1,TRBV4-1,TGCGCCAGCAGCCATACGACAGGGTCGGGCACAGATACGCAGTATTTT,CASSHTTGSGTDTQYF
few,TRBJ2-5,TRBD1,TRBV7-9,TGTGCCAGCAGCTACTTACAGGGGGCGGTGGAGACCCAGTACTTC,CASSYLQGAVETQYF
NA,TRBJ2-7,TRBD1,TRBV28,TGTGCCAGCAGTCCATCGACAGGGAGCATCGACGAGCAGTACTTC,CASSPSTGSIDEQYF
few,TRBJ2-5,NA,TRBV29-1,TGCAGCGTCGTTTGGTGGGGGGGCCAATTGGAGACCCAGTACTTC,CSVVWWGGQLETQYF
NA,TRBJ1-5,TRBD1,TRBV28,TGTGCCAGCAGTCCGGGACAGGGAAGCAATCAGCCCCAGCATTTT,CASSPGQGSNQPQHF
NA,TRBJ1-2,NA,TRBV2,TGTGCCAGCAGTTTTGCGCCTCACCTCGCCTATGGCTACACCTTC,CASSFAPHLAYGYTF
NA,TRBJ2-3,TRBD2,TRBV19,TGTGCCAGTAGTATAGTGAGAGCGGGAGATGGGGGTACGCAGTATTTT,CASSIVRAGDGGTQYF
NA,TRBJ2-3,TRBD2,TRBV7-3,TGTGCCAGCAGCTTAGCGGGGGGCGAGGGGCAGTATTTT,CASSLAGGEGQYF
NA,TRBJ1-1,TRBD1,TRBV5-6,TGTGCCAGCAGCGAGACAGGGGACAACACTGAAGCTTTCTTT,CASSETGDNTEAFF
NA,TRBJ2-5,NA,TRBV10-2,TGCGCCAGCAGTGAGGGGGGGGCGGGCCAAGAGACCCAGTACTTC,CASSEGGAGQETQYF
NA,TRBJ1-4,NA,TRBV27,TGTGCCAGCAGTCGGACAAGTGGAACTAATGAAAAACTGTTTTTT,CASSRTSGTNEKLFF
NA,TRBJ1-3,NA,TRBV30,TGTGCCTGGAGTTCCAAGTCGGTCAACACCATATATTTT,CAWSSKSVNTIYF